These 14 T cell receptor beta chains originate from one sample sequenced in a study of CD8+CD57+ T cells in acquired aplastic anemia. Sequencing was done on patients that had shown CD8+CD57+ cell expansion by flow cytometry. Profiling of TCR beta VDJ combinations and CDR3 sequences used genomic DNA as template. TCRdb itself ran the reads through MiXCR, one entry per CDR3 protein. The sample has around 130,000 distinct CDR3 sequences, over 55% seen once; the top ten hold 25% to 35%. The sequencing input was sorted CD4+, CD8+, or CD8+CD57+ T cells (not recorded which) from PBMCs. The receptor source for this set is a human donor with aplastic anemia.

The chain links TRBV29-1 to TRBJ1-1; D is uncertain. The V gene lost 4 bases and the J gene lost 4 bases, with 10 bases spanning the gap. CDR3 length equals 12 residues. Germline V gene lookup returns CDR1 SQVTM and CDR2 ANQGSEA. CDR3 in DNA: TGCAGCGTTGTTTTGACAATCACTGAAGCTTTCTTT. This translates into CSVVLTITEAFF.

The chain recombines TRBV24-1 with TRBJ2-1, with 7 bases that match TRBD2. CDR3 length: 15 amino acids. V dropped 0 bases and J dropped 4; count of bases not matched to a gene: 2. Looked up from germline, CDR1 is KGHDR and CDR2 is SFDVKD. The CDR3 nucleotides are TGTGCCACCAGTGATTTGCGGGGGGAGTACAATGAGCAGTTCTTC. This translates into CATSDLRGEYNEQFF.

This clonotype was detected a few times. V is TRBV7-3 and J is TRBJ1-2, with D possibly TRBD1 on 5 matching bases. This CDR3 has 13 amino acids. V was clipped by 2 bases and J by 3 bases, with 7 bases between them. CDR1 SGHTA and CDR2 FQGTGA come from the germline V gene. For the CDR3, the DNA is TGTGCCAGCAGCTTAGGAGGGGACTATGGCTACACCTTC. This encodes CASSLGGDYGYTF.

At least ten counts were recorded for this clonotype. This chain uses TRBV2 with TRBJ2-3; 9 nucleotides match TRBD1. The V gene's germline CDR1 is SNHLY and CDR2 FYNNEI. V lost 5 bases and J lost 3; bases outside the gene matches: 6. This CDR3 is 15 amino acids long. The CDR3 reads CASSPGQGRTDTQYF. Here the CDR3 DNA reads TGTGCCAGCAGTCCGGGACAGGGAAGGACAGATACGCAGTATTTT.

The chain recombines TRBV2 with TRBJ2-5, with D maybe TRBD2 (5 bases). This CDR3 has 12 amino acids. V was shortened by 6 bases and J by 5 bases, with 10 bases between the two germline ends. Germline-derived CDR1 and CDR2 are SNHLY and FYNNEI. As DNA, the CDR3 is TGTGCCAGCAGCCCCACGGGGGAGACCCAGTACTTC. This translates into CASSPTGETQYF. Together with reference TRBV2 and TRBJ2-5, the CDR3 gives the full variable domain: EPEVTQTPSHQVTQMGQEVILRCVPISNHLYFYWYRQILGQKVEFLVSFYNNEISEKSEIFDDQFSVERPDGSNFTLKIRSTKLEDSAMYFCASSPTGETQYFGPGTRLLVL.

The J gene is TRBJ1-5, the V gene TRBV20-1; D unresolved. Trimming removed 8 bases from V and 0 bases from J, with 11 bases in between. The germline CDR1 and CDR2 sequences are DFQATT and SNEGSKA (reference sequence). The CDR3 runs 13 residues. The CDR3 loop is CSSNELSNQPQHF. DNA of the CDR3: TGCAGTTCGAATGAACTTAGCAATCAGCCCCAGCATTTT.

This rearrangement joins TRBV19 to TRBJ2-6; either TRBD1 or TRBD2 may fit D (5 bases each). The V gene's germline CDR1 is LNHDA and CDR2 SQIVND (reference sequence). The CDR3 is made up of 15 amino acids. V dropped 6 bases and J dropped 0 bases, with 9 bases sitting between them. CDR3 coding DNA: TGTGCCAGTAGGGGGACGGACTCTGGGGCCAACGTCCTGACTTTC. Its translation: CASRGTDSGANVLTF.

The chain is built from TRBV12-3 or TRBV12-4 and TRBJ2-5, with 12 bases that match TRBD2. The CDR3 extends over 16 amino acids. V was clipped by 3 bases and J by 5 bases; unmatched bases: 7. The CDR3 region has the DNA TGTGCCAGCAGTTTCGGGACTAGCGGGTCGGGGGAGACCCAGTACTTC. Translated: CASSFGTSGSGETQYF.

This chain joins TRBV6-1 and TRBJ1-5, with 8 bases lining up with TRBD1. Looked up from germline, CDR1 is MNHNS and CDR2 is SASEGT. V shed 5 bases and J 3 bases; nucleotides not matched to a gene: 12. This CDR3 comprises 17 residues. The CDR3: CASSKTVIQGDNQPQHF. CDR3 nucleotide sequence: TGTGCCAGCAGTAAAACCGTCATACAGGGGGACAATCAGCCCCAGCATTTT.

This rearrangement joins TRBV25-1 to TRBJ1-1, with no clear D. The CDR3 has 16 amino acids. Germline V gives CDR1 MGHDK, CDR2 SYGVNS. Trimming pared 10 bases from V and 1 base from J, leaving 22 bases between. CDR3 sequence: CATRPGVPRGNTEAFF. The CDR3 coding sequence is TGTGCCACCCGACCAGGTGTCCCTCGGGGGAACACTGAAGCTTTCTTT. Complete variable domain (other parts from reference TRBV25-1 and TRBJ1-1): EADIYQTPRYLVIGTGKKITLECSQTMGHDKMYWYQQDPGMELHLIHYSYGVNSTEKGDLSSESTVSRIRTEHFPLTLESARPSHTSQYLCATRPGVPRGNTEAFFGQGTRLTVV.

This clonotype was seen ten or more times. This chain connects TRBV2 to TRBJ1-2, with D perhaps matching TRBD1 (5 bases). The CDR3 totals 12 residues. V shed 3 bases and J shed 6 bases, with 8 bases lying between them. Germline V gene data show CDR1 as SNHLY and CDR2 as FYNNEI. CDR3 region: CASSDGGDGYTF. CDR3 coding DNA: TGTGCCAGCAGTGACGGGGGGGATGGCTACACCTTC.

The rearrangement uses TRBV25-1 and TRBJ2-7; 9 positions match TRBD1. V shed 6 bases and J 3 bases; nucleotides not matched to a gene: 12. This CDR3 comprises 16 residues. CDR1 MGHDK and CDR2 SYGVNS come from the germline V gene. CDR3 DNA: TGTGCCAGCAGGGAGGAGATGGACAGGGGCCTCTACGAGCAGTACTTC. Translating it yields CASREEMDRGLYEQYF.

CDR3 sequence reads: CSARAGAGANVLTF. For the CDR3, the DNA is TGCAGTGCTAGAGCAGGGGCTGGGGCCAACGTCCTGACTTTC. The rearrangement uses TRBV20-1 and TRBJ2-6; tentative D call: TRBD1 (6 bases). V shed 1 base and J shed 2 bases, with 6 bases lying between them. Germline CDR1 and CDR2: DFQATT and SNEGSKA (reference sequence). The CDR3 loop spans 14 amino acids.

Many counts were recorded for this clonotype. The chain recombines TRBV5-4 with TRBJ1-6; D is perhaps TRBD1 (5 bases). V lost 2 bases, J lost 8 bases, and 11 bases lay in between. The CDR3 runs to 14 residues. Germline V CDR1 and CDR2: SGHNT, YYREEE (reference sequence). Here the CDR3 DNA reads TGTGCCAGCAGCTTTGGGGGGAGCGATTCACCCCTCCACTTT. Its translation is CASSFGGSDSPLHF.